These 14 T cell receptor beta chains were sequenced from one sample in a study of blood T cell repertoires in COVID-19. Method: immunoSEQ multiplex PCR; TCRdb's copy keeps in-frame clones and lacks some. The data contain around 41,000 clones, about 85% of them singletons. The sample was peripheral blood. Source of these receptors: a woman of 80 years or more with active COVID-19.

CDR3 nucleotide sequence: TGTGCCGCAGGGCAGGGTGTAGGGGAGCAGTACTTC. Its protein product is CAAGQGVGEQYF. The chain joins TRBV27 to TRBJ2-7; TRBD1 might be the D (5 bases). This CDR3 contains 12 residues. Germline V gives CDR1 MNHEY, CDR2 SMNVEV (reference sequence). V was cut by 11 bases and J by 7 bases, with 18 bases left in between.

The chain employs TRBV7-9 and TRBJ1-4; TRBD1 aligns across 9 bases. V was clipped by 5 bases and J by 6 bases; unmatched bases: 4. CDR3 length: 14 amino acids. Germline CDR1 is SEHNR and CDR2 is FQNEAQ (reference sequence). The CDR3 loop is CASSHRDRDEKLFF. CDR3 nucleotides: TGTGCCAGCAGCCATCGGGACAGGGATGAAAAACTGTTTTTT.

This clone showed up just a few times. The V gene is TRBV11-2, the J gene TRBJ2-7; possibly TRBD2 for D (6 bases). V was cut by 5 bases and J by 7 bases, with 15 bases left in between. Germline lookup yields CDR1 SGHAT and CDR2 FQNNGV. The CDR3 loop spans 13 amino acids. CDR3 loop: CASSPDRGWEQYF. DNA of the CDR3: TGTGCCAGCAGCCCAGACCGGGGGTGGGAGCAGTACTTC.

In this sample, this clone turned up once. The J gene is TRBJ2-3, the V gene TRBV19, with 10 nucleotides matching TRBD1. Germline loops: CDR1 LNHDA, CDR2 SQIVND (reference sequence). This CDR3 spans 17 amino acids. Unmatched junction bases numbered 8, after V lost 5 bases and J lost 0 bases. CDR3 region: CASSSPWTGGSTDTQYF. CDR3 coding DNA: TGTGCCAGTAGTTCCCCCTGGACAGGGGGGAGCACAGATACGCAGTATTTT.

The rearrangement links TRBV28 to TRBJ1-2; D is possibly TRBD1 (5 bases). The CDR3 has 13 amino acids. Trimming pared 10 bases from V and 1 base from J, leaving 13 bases between. Germline V gene lookup returns CDR1 MDHEN and CDR2 SYDVKM. CDR3 region: CATRRGSNYGYTF. DNA of the CDR3: TGTGCCACTAGGCGGGGGAGTAACTATGGCTACACCTTC.

The chain uses TRBV7-2 and TRBJ1-4; D remains unclear. Trimming left V 0 bases short and J 3 bases short, with 8 bases between. The CDR3 has 15 residues. Germline V gene lookup returns CDR1 SGHTA and CDR2 FQGNSA. Here the CDR3 reads CASSLAPGSNEKLFF. CDR3 nucleotides: TGTGCCAGCAGCTTAGCGCCGGGTTCTAATGAAAAACTGTTTTTT.

The chain uses TRBV6-5 and TRBJ2-3; weak D call: TRBD2 (5 bases). The CDR3 is made up of 14 amino acids. Per the germline V gene, CDR1 is MNHEY and CDR2 is SVGAGI. Trimming stripped 8 bases from V and 0 bases from J, with 12 bases between. CDR3 residues: CASYEGLSTDTQYF. The CDR3 region has the DNA TGTGCCAGCTACGAGGGCCTAAGCACAGATACGCAGTATTTT.

The V gene is TRBV10-3, the J gene TRBJ2-7; D uncertain. V lost 6 bases and J 6 bases, leaving 9 bases between the germline ends. Germline CDR1 and CDR2: ENHRY and SYGVKD. The CDR3 spans 11 residues. In DNA form, the CDR3 reads TGTGCCATCAGGAGTAGATCCGAGCAGTACTTC. It encodes CAIRSRSEQYF.

J is TRBJ1-2 and V is TRBV6-2 or TRBV6-3, with TRBD1 matching over 9 bases. V shed 5 bases, J shed 2 bases, and the junction held 6 bases outside the gene matches. The CDR3 extends over 15 amino acids. Germline loops: CDR1 MNHEY, CDR2 SVGEGT. Here the CDR3 DNA reads TGTGCCAGCAGTCGCGGACAGGGGAGGAACTATGGCTACACCTTC. Protein product: CASSRGQGRNYGYTF.

The chain employs TRBV7-2 and TRBJ2-5; perhaps TRBD1 as D (5 bases). The CDR3 totals 16 residues. In germline, CDR1 is SGHTA, CDR2 FQGNSA. The V and J ends lost 5 bases and 5 bases respectively, with 21 bases between them. This CDR3 is CASSPLTERIGETQYF. The CDR3 region has the DNA TGTGCCAGCAGCCCACTGACAGAAAGAATTGGCGAGACCCAGTACTTC.

This clone has a single count. The genes are TRBV2 and TRBJ1-1, with TRBD1 as a possible D gene (5 bases). Germline assignment: CDR1 SNHLY and CDR2 FYNNEI. The CDR3 runs 13 residues. The V end lost 5 bases, the J end lost 1 base, and 8 bases lay between the germline ends. CDR3 DNA: TGTGCCAGCAGTTACAGGCCGAACACTGAAGCTTTCTTT. It translates to CASSYRPNTEAFF.

The chain uses TRBV6-1 and TRBJ1-1; 7 bases are shared with TRBD1. V was clipped by 2 bases and J by 1 base; unmatched bases: 4. CDR3 length: 15 residues. Germline CDR1 and CDR2: MNHNS and SASEGT. The CDR3 DNA reads TGTGCCAGCAGTGAACCGGGACAGCCGAACACTGAAGCTTTCTTT. It translates to CASSEPGQPNTEAFF.

This clone was found a few times. The CDR3 region is CASSQDPGQGGNTGELFF. In DNA, the CDR3 is TGTGCCAGCAGCCAAGACCCCGGACAGGGGGGAAACACCGGGGAGCTGTTTTTT. The chain carries TRBV4-2 and TRBJ2-2; 10 bases are shared with TRBD1. J was trimmed by 2 bases and V by 0 bases; bases with no gene match: 6. The CDR3 runs to 18 residues. Germline V gene lookup returns CDR1 LGHNA and CDR2 YNFKEQ.

CDR3 in amino acids: CASSPSTASGNTIYF. Here the CDR3 DNA reads TGTGCCAGCTCACCTTCGACAGCCTCTGGAAACACCATATATTTT. The V gene is TRBV18, the J gene TRBJ1-3; D possibly corresponds to TRBD1 (5 bases). Looked up from germline, CDR1 is KGHSH and CDR2 is LQKENI. V lost 3 bases to trimming and J lost 0 bases, with 9 bases between them. This CDR3 has 15 amino acids.